This T cell receptor beta chain was identified in a study of graft-versus-host responses after intestinal transplantation. On the study more broadly: Transplants were multivisceral, liver-intestinal, or isolated intestinal.

Measured with immunoSEQ multiplex PCR; TCRdb has only the in-frame clones, and not every one. The profile covers fewer than 25,000 clones, with 70% to 80% appearing a single time and under 4% taken by the ten largest. Researchers processed graft tissue to release intraepithelial and lamina propria lymphocytes. V dropped 7 bases and J dropped 6 bases, with 14 bases sitting between them. Germline V gene sequence: CDR1 SGHRS, CDR2 YFSETQ. The CDR3 consists of 13 residues. V is TRBV5-1 and J is TRBJ2-1; D possibly corresponds to TRBD1 (5 bases). The sequenced sample was ileum tissue, obtained 12 days after intestinal transplant. The source of this sequence is a human patient who received an intestinal transplant, so some T cells may come from the graft donor. The CDR3 nucleotides are TGCGCCAGCCATTATGACAGCTTCAATGAGCAGTTCTTC. Translation: CASHYDSFNEQFF.